This is a list of T cell receptor beta chains from one sample in a study of cytomegalovirus exposure and HLA in healthy donors. TCRdb keeps only in-frame clones here, not all; method: immunoSEQ multiplex PCR. The sample has about 82,000 clones, about 74% seen once. The sequencing sample was made of PBMCs. Source of these receptors: a woman between 50 and 59 years old in good health and CMV-seropositive. The CDR3 runs from the conserved cysteine through the conserved F or W.

CASSLGLAGRGTDTQYF,TRBJ2-3,TRBV4-2
CASKGQGGGTEAFF,TRBJ1-1,TRBV7-9
CASSAERELGEQFF,TRBJ2-1,TRBV2
CASSATSGRAYNEQFF,TRBJ2-1,TRBV7-7
CASSLLQGSSSGNTIYF,TRBJ1-3,TRBV28
CASSFPDRNTEAFF,TRBJ1-1,TRBV7-8
CASSLGALNQPQHF,TRBJ1-5,TRBV5-6
CATSRSGSTGTEAFF,TRBJ1-1,TRBV15
CASSPAREASQHF,TRBJ1-5,TRBV18
CASTAGGISEQYF,TRBJ2-7,TRBV11-2
CASSTFQTSGREQFF,TRBJ2-1,TRBV28
CASSKRGGSADTQYF,TRBJ2-3,TRBV13
CASSLGGKGDGYTF,TRBJ1-2,TRBV5-4
CASSPPWGPNEQYF,TRBJ2-7,TRBV18
CASSLALNEKLFF,TRBJ1-4,TRBV5-4
CASSHDRGFPTNEKLFF,TRBJ1-4,TRBV2